This TCR beta chain was sequenced for a study of control samples from healthy donors and cancer patients. The data were produced by immunoSEQ multiplex PCR, yet TCRdb's version contains in-frame clones alone and is incomplete. Of 400,000 to 500,000 clones in the sample, 90% are singletons; the top ten hold around 6.4%. This receptor was taken from a man in his forties with head and neck cancer. What was sequenced was PBMCs.

The CDR3 coding sequence is TGTGCCAGCAGCCCTCGGACAGGAGGGTACGAGCAGTACTTC. Protein: CASSPRTGGYEQYF. V and J are TRBV9 and TRBJ2-7, with TRBD1 as a possible D gene (7 bases). This CDR3 comprises 14 residues. Trimming took off 4 bases at V and 4 bases at J, with 15 bases between the two ends. Germline CDR1 is SGDLS and CDR2 is YYNGEE.